This TCR beta chain originates from a study of cytomegalovirus exposure and HLA in healthy donors. The donors comprised healthy bone marrow donors. About this clone itself: The same CDR3 can be traced to other DNA sequences in this sample.

The PCR used 60 Vbeta and 13 Jbeta primers. Assay used: immunoSEQ multiplex PCR; TCRdb lists only in-frame clones, some missing. The repertoire has about 180,000 clones, 70% to 80% of them found once; the top ten carry around 1.5%. The source is a man between 18 and 29 years old in good health and CMV-seronegative. The sequenced sample was PBMCs.

In nucleotides, the CDR3 is TGTGCCAGCGCGGGACAGGGCGGGAACGAGCAGTACTTC. This gives the protein CASAGQGGNEQYF. This chain joins TRBV27 and TRBJ2-7; 9 bases are shared with TRBD1. The germline V gene has CDR1 MNHEY and CDR2 SMNVEV (reference sequence). Losses at the gene ends were 8 bases for V and 5 bases for J; bases not matched to a gene: 7. CDR3 length equals 13 residues.